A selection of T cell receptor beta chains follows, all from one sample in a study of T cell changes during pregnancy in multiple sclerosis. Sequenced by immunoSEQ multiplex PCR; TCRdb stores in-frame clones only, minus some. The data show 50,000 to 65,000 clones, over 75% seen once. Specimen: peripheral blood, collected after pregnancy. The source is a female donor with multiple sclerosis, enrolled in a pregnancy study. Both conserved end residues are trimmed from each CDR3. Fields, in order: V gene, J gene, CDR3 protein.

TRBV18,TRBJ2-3,ASSPTVPSTDTQY
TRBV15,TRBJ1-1,ATSRLNTEAF
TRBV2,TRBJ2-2,ASSDVAGGGELF
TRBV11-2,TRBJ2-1,ASSRVVAGAGGNEQF
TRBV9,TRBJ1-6,ASSDRVDSPLH
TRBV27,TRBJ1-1,ASSLRGTGDTEAF
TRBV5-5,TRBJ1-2,ASSLAGQIYGYT
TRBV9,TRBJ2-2,ASSVATGIDTGELF
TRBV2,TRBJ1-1,ASSLDGNTEAF
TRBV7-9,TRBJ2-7,ASSLREGYEQY
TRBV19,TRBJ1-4,ASSALTGDREKLF
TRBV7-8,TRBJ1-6,ASSFRGSPLH
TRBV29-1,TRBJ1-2,SVGGSDGYT
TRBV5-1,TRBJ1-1,ASSLDFPNTEAF
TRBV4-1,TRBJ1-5,ASSQGGQANQPQH
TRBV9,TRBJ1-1,ASSVVGVDEAF
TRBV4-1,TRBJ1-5,ASSQVYREGNQPQH
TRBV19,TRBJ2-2,ASSIVRGPGELF
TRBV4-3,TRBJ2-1,ASSPRSSGLAGRSSYNEQF
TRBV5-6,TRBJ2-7,ASSSGTGDYEQY
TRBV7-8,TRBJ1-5,ASSSAQGNQPQH
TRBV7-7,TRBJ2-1,ASSLFEGADEQF
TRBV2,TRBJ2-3,ASSRILPTDTQY
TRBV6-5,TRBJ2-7,ASSWAGTYEQY